A selection of T cell receptor beta chains follows, all from one sample in a study of CD8+CD57+ T cells in acquired aplastic anemia. TCRdb analysed the reads with MiXCR anew, one entry per CDR3 protein. The repertoire holds roughly 280,000 distinct CDR3 sequences, with about 50% as singletons. Sequencing was carried out using sorted CD4+, CD8+, or CD8+CD57+ T cells (not recorded which) from PBMCs. The receptors derive from a human donor with aplastic anemia. Both conserved end residues are part of each CDR3.

V | CDR3
TRBV9 | CASSVSGGDEQFF
TRBV19 | CASSILAGGPYEQYF
TRBV7-3 | CASTYGWGGYTF
TRBV9 | CASSVGGIWSPLHF
TRBV7-9 | CASSLGRESSYEQYF
TRBV15 | CATSPGLAGTSYNEQFF
TRBV11-3 | CASSLARDTDTQYF
TRBV20-1 | CSAQVTSTTYEQYF
TRBV19 | CASSQEGSSYEQYF
TRBV11-3 | CASSPRGRNGELFF
TRBV9 | CASSSIQGYEQYF
TRBV29-1 | CSVEDYRSYEQYF
TRBV19 | CASEVRQGRGAEAFF
TRBV2 | CASSPVAAEQYF
TRBV19 | CASSNVRDYYEQYF
TRBV5-1 | CASRISGGVREQYF
TRBV7-9 | CASSLGGIFYGYTF
TRBV7-7 | CASSISSDYRKPQHF
TRBV29-1 | CSCFGGESYEQYF
TRBV7-8 | CASSLDYGTDTQYF
TRBV7-2 | CASSPRWGGREQYF
TRBV6-5 | CASSYSIRALSPSGAKNIQYF
TRBV2 | CASIPSGRVYEQYF
TRBV20-1 | CSAPDPPVSGTRGTDTQYF
TRBV2 | CASSGLGDSGNTIYF
TRBV9 | CASSVTAGTTYEQYF
TRBV7-9 | CASSDRVLHF
TRBV7-8 | CASSWLAGGMDTQYF
TRBV19 | CASSQMGRNPPLHF
TRBV2 | CASSEVRGGNEQFF
TRBV2 | CALGTGFGYTF
TRBV10-2 | CASSESAGSETQYF
TRBV24-1 | CATGQGEWGEQYF
TRBV7-9 | CASSFRGRNTDTQYF
TRBV25-1 | CASSESGQPNSPLHF
TRBV6-1 | CASSQTGTGGRYSPLHF
TRBV29-1 | CSVVQPQLGGYTF
TRBV11-1 | CASSLAEGVYGYTF
TRBV7-9 | CASSLIRTSGSIAPAYNEQFF
TRBV27 | CASSLAVRTSGGVIEQFF
TRBV5-1 | CASTSSEKNTGELFF
TRBV24-1 | CATSDSGTAIYGYTF
TRBV7-6 | CASSFAGGHDNEQFF
TRBV20-1 | CSARGGTFSGANVLTF
TRBV7-8 | CASSLDPGLYEQYF
TRBV12-3/TRBV12-4 | CASTRLAGTDTQYF
TRBV24-1 | CATSDPSGGHQYF
TRBV7-2 | CASSPLTENTEAFF
TRBV18 | CASSLRGNTGELFF
TRBV7-8 | CASSLTGQGAYQPQHF
TRBV4-1 | CASSLRLADTDTQYF